These 5 T cell receptor beta chains were all obtained from the same sample, sequenced in a study of shared clonotypes between healthy human individuals. Assay used: immunoSEQ multiplex PCR; TCRdb lists only in-frame clones, some missing. The table shows about 2.4 million clones, with over 85% occurring only once. Specimen: naive CD4+ T cells from PBMCs. Sample subset: CD45RA+ positively selected. The receptors were sampled from a young man in good health. Some clones in this sample may be carry-over from other donors' samples.

As for this clone: Different DNA sequences within this sample yield the same CDR3. V gene TRBV28 combines with J gene TRBJ1-2; D gene unclear. CDR3 length: 12 amino acids. Trimming shortened V by 5 bases and J by 4 bases, and 8 bases separated the two germline ends. Germline V gene lookup returns CDR1 MDHEN and CDR2 SYDVKM. This CDR3 is CASSPRRYGYTF. As DNA, the CDR3 is TGTGCCAGCAGTCCCAGACGCTATGGCTACACCTTC.

This chain uses TRBV1 with TRBJ2-7; the table's D call, TRBD2, was not checked against the DNA. TRBV1 counts as a pseudogene. The CDR3 has 15 residues. The chain's CDR3 is CTSSQGWGGVYEQYF. CDR3 DNA: TGCACCAGCAGCCAAGGATGGGGGGGTGTCTACGAGCAGTACTTC.

The chain is built from TRBV5-6 and TRBJ2-1; no reliable D call. V dropped 2 bases and J dropped 9 bases, with 12 bases sitting between them. CDR1 and CDR2 from the germline V gene are SGHDT and YYEEEE. The length of the CDR3 is 13 residues. CDR3 nucleotide sequence: TGTGCCAGCAGCTTTATACAGAGAGGTGAGCAGTTCTTC. Amino acids: CASSFIQRGEQFF.

This chain links TRBV5-5 with TRBJ2-2; TRBD2 agrees at 13 bases. Germline V lookup: CDR1 SGHKS, CDR2 YYEKEE (reference sequence). The J segment lost 8 bases and the V segment lost 3 bases, leaving 13 bases of the junction unmatched. This CDR3 comprises 18 residues. CDR3 in amino acids: CASSYRTSGSMLGGELFF. Here the CDR3 DNA reads TGTGCCAGCAGCTACCGGACTAGCGGGAGTATGCTAGGAGGGGAGCTGTTTTTT.

This chain links TRBV6-6 with TRBJ1-2; 8 bases are a match to TRBD1. The germline V gene encodes CDR1 MNHNY and CDR2 SVGAGI (reference sequence). The CDR3 runs 15 residues. The V and J ends lost 6 bases and 0 bases, in that order; junction bases with no gene match: 6. The CDR3 protein is CASRAPGGSNYGYTF. The CDR3 DNA is TGTGCCAGCAGGGCCCCAGGGGGCTCTAACTATGGCTACACCTTC.